A single T cell receptor beta chain is shown here with its context. Per germline, CDR1 KGHSH and CDR2 LQKENI. V dropped 0 bases and J dropped 2 bases, with 11 bases sitting between them. The CDR3 is 16 amino acids. Method: immunoSEQ multiplex PCR; TCRdb's copy keeps in-frame clones and lacks some. The table shows more than 85,000 clones, with roughly 88% occurring only once. This specimen belongs to a study of blood T cell repertoires in COVID-19. This TCR was recovered from a woman over 75 with acute or convalescent COVID-19. The specimen sequenced was peripheral blood. The genes are TRBV18 and TRBJ1-5; D unresolved. The CDR3 sequence is CASSPPSGGRNQPQHF. The DNA of the CDR3 is TGTGCCAGCTCACCACCGTCTGGAGGCCGCAATCAGCCCCAGCATTTT.